This T cell receptor beta chain was obtained from a study of OX40 agonist ivuxolimab in advanced cancers. Study-wide results and caveats: The study found that CD8+ T cells averaged more expanded clones than CD4+.

Comments on this clone: Antigen unknown.

Sequenced by immunoSEQ multiplex PCR; TCRdb stores in-frame clones only, minus some. This table has more than 11,000 clones, 70% to 85% appearing once. The germline CDR1 and CDR2 sequences are SGHDT and YYEEEE. There are 14 residues in the CDR3. The germline V and J ends were trimmed by 0 bases and 4 bases, with 10 bases remaining between them. Material: CD4+ or CD8+ T cells sorted from blood, obtained in a trial of the OX40 agonist ivuxolimab. The chain employs TRBV5-6 and TRBJ1-1, with no clear D. The source of this sequence is an adult with an advanced solid tumor such as melanoma, head and neck, liver or kidney cancer. The CDR3 region is CASSLGAQGTEAFF. The DNA for the CDR3 is TGTGCCAGCAGCTTGGGGGCGCAAGGCACTGAAGCTTTCTTT.